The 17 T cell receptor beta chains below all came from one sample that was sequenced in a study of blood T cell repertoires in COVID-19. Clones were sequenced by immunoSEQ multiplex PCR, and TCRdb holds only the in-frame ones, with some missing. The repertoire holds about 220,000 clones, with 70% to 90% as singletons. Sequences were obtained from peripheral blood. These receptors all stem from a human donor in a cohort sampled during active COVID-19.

The CDR3 here is CASSQDGGENSPLHF. As DNA, the CDR3 is TGTGCCAGCAGCCAAGATGGGGGGGAAAATTCACCCCTCCACTTT. This chain connects TRBV4-2 to TRBJ1-6; tentatively, D is TRBD1 (5 bases). Germline CDR1 LGHNA, CDR2 YNFKEQ. This CDR3 region has 15 residues. Trimming pared 0 bases from V and 7 bases from J, leaving 10 bases between.

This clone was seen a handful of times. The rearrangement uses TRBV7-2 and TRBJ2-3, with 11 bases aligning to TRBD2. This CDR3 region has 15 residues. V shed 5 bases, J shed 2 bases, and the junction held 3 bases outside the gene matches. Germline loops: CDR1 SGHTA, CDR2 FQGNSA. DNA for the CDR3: TGTGCCAGCAGCCTGGGACTAGCGGCCACAGATACGCAGTATTTT. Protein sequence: CASSLGLAATDTQYF.

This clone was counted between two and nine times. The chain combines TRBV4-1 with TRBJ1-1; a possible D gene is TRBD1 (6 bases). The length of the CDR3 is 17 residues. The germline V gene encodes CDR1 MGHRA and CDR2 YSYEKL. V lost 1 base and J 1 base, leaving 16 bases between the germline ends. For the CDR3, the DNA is TGCGCCAGCAGCCAAGGGGGTGCAGGGGCGGAGAACACTGAAGCTTTCTTT. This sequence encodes CASSQGGAGAENTEAFF.

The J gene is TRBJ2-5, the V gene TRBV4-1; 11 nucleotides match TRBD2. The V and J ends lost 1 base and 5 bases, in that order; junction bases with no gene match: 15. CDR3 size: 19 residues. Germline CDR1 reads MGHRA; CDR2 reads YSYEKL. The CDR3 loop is CASSQGVIAGGPGRETQYF. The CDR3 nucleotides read TGCGCCAGCAGCCAAGGGGTAATAGCGGGAGGGCCGGGAAGGGAGACCCAGTACTTC.

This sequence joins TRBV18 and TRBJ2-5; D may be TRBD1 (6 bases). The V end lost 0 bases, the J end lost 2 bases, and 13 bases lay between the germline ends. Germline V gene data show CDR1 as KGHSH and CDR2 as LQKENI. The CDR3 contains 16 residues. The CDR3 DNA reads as TGTGCCAGCTCACCACCAAGGACAGCCTCTCAAGAGACCCAGTACTTC. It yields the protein CASSPPRTASQETQYF.

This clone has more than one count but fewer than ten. The CDR3 sequence: CASSYGTTEAFF. CDR3 in DNA: TGTGCCAGCAGTTATGGGACAACTGAAGCTTTCTTT. The chain employs TRBV6-5 and TRBJ1-1, with D perhaps matching TRBD1 (6 bases). Germline CDR1 is MNHEY and CDR2 is SVGAGI. V lost 3 bases and J 5 bases, leaving 7 bases between the germline ends. The CDR3 extends over 12 amino acids.

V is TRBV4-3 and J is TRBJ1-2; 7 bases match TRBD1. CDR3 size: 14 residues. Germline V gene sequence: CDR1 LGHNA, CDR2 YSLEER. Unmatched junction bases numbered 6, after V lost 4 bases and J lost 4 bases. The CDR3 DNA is TGCGCCAGCAGCCCCGAGGGGGCTGGCTATGGCTACACCTTC. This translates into CASSPEGAGYGYTF.

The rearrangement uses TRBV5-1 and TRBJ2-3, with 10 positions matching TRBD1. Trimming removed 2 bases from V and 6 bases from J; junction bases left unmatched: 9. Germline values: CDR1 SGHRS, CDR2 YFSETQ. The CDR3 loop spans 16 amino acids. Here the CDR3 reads CASSFSGTGVWDTQYF. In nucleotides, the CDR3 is TGCGCCAGCAGCTTTTCCGGGACAGGGGTGTGGGATACGCAGTATTTT. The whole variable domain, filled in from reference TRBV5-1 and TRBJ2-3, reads KAGVTQTPRYLIKTRGQQVTLSCSPISGHRSVSWYQQTPGQGLQFLFEYFSETQRNKGNFPGRFSGRQFSNSRSEMNVSTLELGDSALYLCASSFSGTGVWDTQYFGPGTRLTVL.

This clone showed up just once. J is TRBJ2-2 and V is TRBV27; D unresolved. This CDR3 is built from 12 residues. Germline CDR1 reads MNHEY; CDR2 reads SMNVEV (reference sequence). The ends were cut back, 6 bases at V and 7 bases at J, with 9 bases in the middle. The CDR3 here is CASSPRIGELFF. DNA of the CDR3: TGTGCCAGCAGCCCCCGTATCGGGGAGCTGTTTTTT.

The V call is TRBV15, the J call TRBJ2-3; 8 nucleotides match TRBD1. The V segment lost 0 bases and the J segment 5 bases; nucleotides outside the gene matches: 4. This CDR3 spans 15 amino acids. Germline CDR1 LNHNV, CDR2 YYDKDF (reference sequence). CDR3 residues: CATSRETGAGDTQYF. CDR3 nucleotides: TGTGCCACCAGCAGAGAGACAGGGGCGGGAGATACGCAGTATTTT.

The CDR3 bases are TGTGCCACCAAGCGGGAGGTTTCGGATACGCAGTATTTT. It encodes CATKREVSDTQYF. The rearrangement links TRBV15 to TRBJ2-3, with TRBD2 identical over 9 bases. Per germline, CDR1 LNHNV and CDR2 YYDKDF (reference sequence). After removal of 7 bases from V and 6 bases from J, the junction contained 5 bases not matched to a gene. The CDR3 runs to 13 residues.

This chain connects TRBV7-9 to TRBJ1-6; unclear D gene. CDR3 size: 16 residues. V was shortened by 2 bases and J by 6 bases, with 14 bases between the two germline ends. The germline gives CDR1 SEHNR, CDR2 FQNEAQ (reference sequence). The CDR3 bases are TGTGCCAGCAGCTTAAAGCGGGGATTGAGTAATTCACCCCTCCACTTT. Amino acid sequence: CASSLKRGLSNSPLHF. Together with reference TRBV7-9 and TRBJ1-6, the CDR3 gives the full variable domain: DTGVSQNPRHKITKRGQNVTFRCDPISEHNRLYWYRQTLGQGPEFLTYFQNEAQLEKSRLLSDRFSAERPKGSFSTLEIQRTEQGDSAMYLCASSLKRGLSNSPLHFGNGTRLTVT.

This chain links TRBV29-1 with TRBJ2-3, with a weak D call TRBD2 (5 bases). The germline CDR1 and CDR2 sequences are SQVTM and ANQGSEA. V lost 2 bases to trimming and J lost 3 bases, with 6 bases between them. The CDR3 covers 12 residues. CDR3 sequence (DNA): TGCAGCGTTGAATCGGGGACAGATACGCAGTATTTT. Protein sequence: CSVESGTDTQYF.

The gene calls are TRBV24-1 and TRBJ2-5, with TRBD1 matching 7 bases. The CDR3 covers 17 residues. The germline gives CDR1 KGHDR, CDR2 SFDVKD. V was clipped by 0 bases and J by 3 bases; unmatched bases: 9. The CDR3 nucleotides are TGTGCCACCAGTGATTTGCCCCGACCCGGGACAGAAGAGACCCAGTACTTC. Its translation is CATSDLPRPGTEETQYF.

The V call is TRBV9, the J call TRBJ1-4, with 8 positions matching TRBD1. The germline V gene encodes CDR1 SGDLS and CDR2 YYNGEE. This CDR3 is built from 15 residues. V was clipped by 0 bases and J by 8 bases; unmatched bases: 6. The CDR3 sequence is CASSVEDRVEEKLFF. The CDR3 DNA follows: TGTGCCAGCAGCGTAGAGGACAGGGTGGAGGAAAAACTGTTTTTT.

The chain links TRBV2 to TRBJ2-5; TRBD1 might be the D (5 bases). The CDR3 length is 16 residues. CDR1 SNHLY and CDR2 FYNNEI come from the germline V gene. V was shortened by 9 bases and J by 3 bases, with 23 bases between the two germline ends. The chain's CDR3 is CARAVPPPGREETQYF. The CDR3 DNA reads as TGTGCCAGAGCAGTTCCTCCCCCAGGCAGGGAAGAGACCCAGTACTTC.

CDR3 amino acids: CASSFKRGGVNEQFF. CDR3 nucleotides: TGTGCCAGCAGCTTCAAGCGGGGGGGCGTCAATGAGCAGTTCTTC. The chain is built from TRBV11-3 and TRBJ2-1; 10 bases align to TRBD2. Germline trimming cut 3 bases from V and 6 bases from J; bases unmatched to any gene: 5. The CDR3 covers 15 residues. Germline V gives CDR1 SGHNT, CDR2 YENEEA.